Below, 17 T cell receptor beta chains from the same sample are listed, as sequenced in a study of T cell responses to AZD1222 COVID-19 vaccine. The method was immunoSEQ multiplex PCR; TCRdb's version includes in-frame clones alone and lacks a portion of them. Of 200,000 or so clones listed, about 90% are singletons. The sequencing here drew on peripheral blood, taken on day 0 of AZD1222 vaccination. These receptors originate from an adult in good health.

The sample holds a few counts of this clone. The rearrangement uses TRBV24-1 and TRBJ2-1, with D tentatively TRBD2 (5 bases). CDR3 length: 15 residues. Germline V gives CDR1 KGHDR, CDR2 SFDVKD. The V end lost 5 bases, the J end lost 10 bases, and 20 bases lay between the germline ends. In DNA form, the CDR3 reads TGTGCCACCAGTGCTTCCCTTAAGGCGAGAGGGGAGCAGTTCTTC. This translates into CATSASLKARGEQFF.

CDR3 DNA: TGTGCCAGCTCACCACGGGGACAGGGGAGAGGGGAGACCCAGTACTTC. It yields the protein CASSPRGQGRGETQYF. This chain links TRBV18 with TRBJ2-5, with 10 bases fitting TRBD1. The junction had 7 bases not matched to a gene; V was cut back by 1 base and J by 5 bases. The CDR3 length is 16 residues. Germline CDR1 is KGHSH and CDR2 is LQKENI. The whole variable domain, remainder taken from reference TRBV18 and TRBJ2-5, is NAGVMQNPRHLVRRRGQEARLRCSPMKGHSHVYWYRQLPEEGLKFMVYLQKENIIDESGMPKERFSAEFPKEGPSILRIQQVVRGDSAAYFCASSPRGQGRGETQYFGPGTRLLVL.

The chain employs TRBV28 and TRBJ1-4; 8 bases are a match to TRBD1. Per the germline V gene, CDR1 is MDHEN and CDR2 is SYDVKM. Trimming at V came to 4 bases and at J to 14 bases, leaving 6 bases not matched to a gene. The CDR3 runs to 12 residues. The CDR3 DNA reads TGTGCCAGCAGTTCGGACAGGGCCTTTCTGTTTTTT. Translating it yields CASSSDRAFLFF.

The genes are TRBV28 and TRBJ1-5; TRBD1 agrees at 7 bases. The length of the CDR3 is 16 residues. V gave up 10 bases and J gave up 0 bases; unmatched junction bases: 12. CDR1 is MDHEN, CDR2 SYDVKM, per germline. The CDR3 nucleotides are TGTGCCACAAACGACAAGGGACAGTATAGCAATCAGCCCCAGCATTTT. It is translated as CATNDKGQYSNQPQHF.

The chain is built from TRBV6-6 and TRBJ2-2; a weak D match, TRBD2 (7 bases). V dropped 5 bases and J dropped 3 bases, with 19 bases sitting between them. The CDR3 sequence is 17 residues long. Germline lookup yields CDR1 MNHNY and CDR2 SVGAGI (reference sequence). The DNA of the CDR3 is TGTGCCAGCAGTCCCCTCGGACGAGGGGGGGACACCGGGGAGCTGTTTTTT. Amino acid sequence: CASSPLGRGGDTGELFF.

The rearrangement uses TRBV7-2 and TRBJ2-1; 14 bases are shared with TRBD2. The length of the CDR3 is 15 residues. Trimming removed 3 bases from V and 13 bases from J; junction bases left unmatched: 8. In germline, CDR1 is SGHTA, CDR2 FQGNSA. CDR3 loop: CASSFGTSGRGRQFF. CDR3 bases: TGTGCCAGCAGCTTCGGGACTAGCGGGAGAGGCCGTCAGTTCTTC.

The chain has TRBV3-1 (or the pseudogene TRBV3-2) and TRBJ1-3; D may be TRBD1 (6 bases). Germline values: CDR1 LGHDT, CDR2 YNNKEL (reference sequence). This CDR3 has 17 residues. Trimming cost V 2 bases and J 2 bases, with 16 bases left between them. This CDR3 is CASSQRWTARAGNTIYF. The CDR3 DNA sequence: TGTGCCAGCAGCCAACGGTGGACAGCTCGAGCTGGAAACACCATATATTTT.

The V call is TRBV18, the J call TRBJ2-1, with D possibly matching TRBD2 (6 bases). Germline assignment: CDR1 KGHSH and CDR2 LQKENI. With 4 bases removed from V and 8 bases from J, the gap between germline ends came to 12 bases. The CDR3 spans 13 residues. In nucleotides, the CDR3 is TGTGCCAGCTCACGGACTAACGGGGATGAGCAGTTCTTC. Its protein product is CASSRTNGDEQFF. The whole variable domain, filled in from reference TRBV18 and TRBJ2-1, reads NAGVMQNPRHLVRRRGQEARLRCSPMKGHSHVYWYRQLPEEGLKFMVYLQKENIIDESGMPKERFSAEFPKEGPSILRIQQVVRGDSAAYFCASSRTNGDEQFFGPGTRLTVL.

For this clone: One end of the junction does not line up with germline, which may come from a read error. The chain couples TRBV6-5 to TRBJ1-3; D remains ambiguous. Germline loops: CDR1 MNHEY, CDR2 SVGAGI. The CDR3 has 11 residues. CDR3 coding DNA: TGTGCCAGCAGTTACTCTGGCAGGATGTTCTTT. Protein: CASSYSGRMFF.

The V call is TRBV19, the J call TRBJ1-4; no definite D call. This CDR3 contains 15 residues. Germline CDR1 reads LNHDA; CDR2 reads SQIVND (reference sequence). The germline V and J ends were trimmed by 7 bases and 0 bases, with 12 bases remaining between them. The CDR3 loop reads CASKTGITTNEKLFF. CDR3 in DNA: TGTGCCAGTAAGACTGGGATTACAACTAATGAAAAACTGTTTTTT.

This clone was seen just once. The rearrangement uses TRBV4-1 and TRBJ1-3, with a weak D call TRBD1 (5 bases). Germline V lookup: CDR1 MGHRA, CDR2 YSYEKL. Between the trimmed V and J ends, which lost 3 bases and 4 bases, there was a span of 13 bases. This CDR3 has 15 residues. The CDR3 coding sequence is TGCGCCAGCAGCCAGGGGGTAGGGTCAGGAAACACCATATATTTT. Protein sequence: CASSQGVGSGNTIYF.

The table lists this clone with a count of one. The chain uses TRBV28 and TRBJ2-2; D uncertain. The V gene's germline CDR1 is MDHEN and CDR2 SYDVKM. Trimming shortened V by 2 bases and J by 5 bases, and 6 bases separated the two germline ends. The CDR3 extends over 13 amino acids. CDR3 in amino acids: CASSLRQTGELFF. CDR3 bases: TGTGCCAGCAGTTTAAGACAAACCGGGGAGCTGTTTTTT.

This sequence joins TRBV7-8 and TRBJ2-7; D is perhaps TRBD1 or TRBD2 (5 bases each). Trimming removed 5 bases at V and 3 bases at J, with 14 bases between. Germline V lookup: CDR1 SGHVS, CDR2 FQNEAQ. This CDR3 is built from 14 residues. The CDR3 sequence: CASSRGSGSYEQYF. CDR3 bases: TGTGCCAGCAGCCGAGGATCAGGGAGCTACGAGCAGTACTTC.

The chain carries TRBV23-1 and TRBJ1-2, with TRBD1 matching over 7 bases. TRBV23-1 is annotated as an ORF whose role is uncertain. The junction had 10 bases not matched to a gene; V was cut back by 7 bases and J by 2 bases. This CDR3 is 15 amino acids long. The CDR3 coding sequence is TGCGCCAGCACGCAGTTTCAGGGGGGAAACTATGGCTACACCTTC. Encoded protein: CASTQFQGGNYGYTF.

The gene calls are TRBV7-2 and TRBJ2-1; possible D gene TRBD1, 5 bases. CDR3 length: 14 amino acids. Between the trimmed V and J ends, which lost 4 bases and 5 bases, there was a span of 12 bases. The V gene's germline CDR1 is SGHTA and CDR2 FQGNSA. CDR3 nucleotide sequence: TGTGCCAGCAGCTATCAGGGTTTAGACAATGAGCAGTTCTTC. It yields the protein CASSYQGLDNEQFF.

The CDR3 loop is CASSLNLQGVQPQHF. The DNA of the CDR3 is TGTGCCAGCAGCCTTAATCTTCAGGGGGTTCAGCCCCAGCATTTT. The V gene is TRBV4-2, the J gene TRBJ1-5, with TRBD1 identical over 7 bases. Germline CDR1 reads LGHNA; CDR2 reads YNFKEQ. The V gene end was trimmed by 4 bases and the J gene end by 6 bases; junction bases not matched to a gene: 9. This CDR3 spans 15 amino acids.

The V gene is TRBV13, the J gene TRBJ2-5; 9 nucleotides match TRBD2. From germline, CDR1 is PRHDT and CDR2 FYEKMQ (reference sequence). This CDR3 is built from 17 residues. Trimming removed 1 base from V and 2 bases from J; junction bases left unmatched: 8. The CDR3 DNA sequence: TGTGCCAGCAGCTTAGTGGCAGCGGGAGGAAGGCAAGAGACCCAGTACTTC. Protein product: CASSLVAAGGRQETQYF. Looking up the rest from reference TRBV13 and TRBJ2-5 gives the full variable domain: AAGVIQSPRHLIKEKRETATLKCYPIPRHDTVYWYQQGPGQDPQFLISFYEKMQSDKGSIPDRFSAQQFSDYHSELNMSSLELGDSALYFCASSLVAAGGRQETQYFGPGTRLLVL.